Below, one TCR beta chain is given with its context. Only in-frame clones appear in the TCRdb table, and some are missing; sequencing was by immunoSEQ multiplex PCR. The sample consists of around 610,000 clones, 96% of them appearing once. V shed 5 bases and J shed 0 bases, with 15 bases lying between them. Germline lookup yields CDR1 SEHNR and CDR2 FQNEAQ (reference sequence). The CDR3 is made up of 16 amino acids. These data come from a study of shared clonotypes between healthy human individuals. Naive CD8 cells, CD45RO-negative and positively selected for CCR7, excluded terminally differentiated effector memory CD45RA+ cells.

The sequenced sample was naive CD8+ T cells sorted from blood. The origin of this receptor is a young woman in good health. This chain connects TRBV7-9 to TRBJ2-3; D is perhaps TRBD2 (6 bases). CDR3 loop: CASSTLLADSTDTQYF. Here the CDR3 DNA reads TGTGCCAGCAGCACCTTATTAGCGGATAGCACAGATACGCAGTATTTT. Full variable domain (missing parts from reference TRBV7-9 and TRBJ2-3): DTGVSQNPRHKITKRGQNVTFRCDPISEHNRLYWYRQTLGQGPEFLTYFQNEAQLEKSRLLSDRFSAERPKGSFSTLEIQRTEQGDSAMYLCASSTLLADSTDTQYFGPGTRLTVL.